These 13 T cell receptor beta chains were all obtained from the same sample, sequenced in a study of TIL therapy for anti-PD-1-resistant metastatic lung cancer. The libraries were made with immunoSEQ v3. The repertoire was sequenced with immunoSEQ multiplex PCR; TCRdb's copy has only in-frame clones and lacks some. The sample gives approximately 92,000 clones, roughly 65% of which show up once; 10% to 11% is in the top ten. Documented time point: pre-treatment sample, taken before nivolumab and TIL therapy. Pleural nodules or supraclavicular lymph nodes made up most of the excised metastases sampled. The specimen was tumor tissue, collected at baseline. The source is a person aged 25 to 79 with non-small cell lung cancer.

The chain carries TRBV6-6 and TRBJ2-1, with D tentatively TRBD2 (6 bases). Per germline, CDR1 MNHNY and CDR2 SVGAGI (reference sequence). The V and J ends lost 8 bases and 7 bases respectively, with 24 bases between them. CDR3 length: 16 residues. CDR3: CASRPDGSGETNEQFF. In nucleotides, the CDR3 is TGTGCCAGCCGGCCCGACGGGAGCGGCGAGACGAATGAGCAGTTCTTC.

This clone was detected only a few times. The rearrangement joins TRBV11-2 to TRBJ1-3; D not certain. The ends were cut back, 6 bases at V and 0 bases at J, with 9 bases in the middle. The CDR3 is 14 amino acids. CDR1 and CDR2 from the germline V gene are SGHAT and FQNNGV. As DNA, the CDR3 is TGTGCCAGCAGACCCACTACCTCTGGAAACACCATATATTTT. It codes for CASRPTTSGNTIYF.

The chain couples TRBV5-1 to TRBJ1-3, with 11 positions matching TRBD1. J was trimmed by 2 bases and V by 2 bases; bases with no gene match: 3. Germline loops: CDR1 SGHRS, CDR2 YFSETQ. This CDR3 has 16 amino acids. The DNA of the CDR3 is TGCGCCAGCAGCTTTGGGGGACAGGGGGCTGGAAACACCATATATTTT. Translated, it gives CASSFGGQGAGNTIYF.

The CDR3, as DNA: TGTGCTAGTGGTTTGAGCCCTGGAAACACCATATATTTT. It specifies CASGLSPGNTIYF. The chain uses TRBV12-5 and TRBJ1-3; no reliable D call. Germline V gives CDR1 LGHNT, CDR2 FRNRAP. The CDR3 is 13 residues long. Trimming removed 2 bases from V and 2 bases from J, with 4 bases in between.

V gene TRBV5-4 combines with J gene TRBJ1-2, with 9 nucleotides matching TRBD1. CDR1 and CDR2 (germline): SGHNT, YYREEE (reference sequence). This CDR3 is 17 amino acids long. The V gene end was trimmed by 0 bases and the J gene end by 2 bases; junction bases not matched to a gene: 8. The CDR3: CASSLDFDRGTNYGYTF. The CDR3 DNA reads TGTGCCAGCAGCTTGGATTTTGACAGGGGGACGAACTATGGCTACACCTTC.

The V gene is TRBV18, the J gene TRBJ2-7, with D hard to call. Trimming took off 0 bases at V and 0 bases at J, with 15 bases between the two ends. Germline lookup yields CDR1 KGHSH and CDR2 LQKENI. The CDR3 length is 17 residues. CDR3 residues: CASSPPSVTTLSYEQYF. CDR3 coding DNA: TGTGCCAGCTCACCACCGTCGGTTACAACTCTCTCCTACGAGCAGTACTTC. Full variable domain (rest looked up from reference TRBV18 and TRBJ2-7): NAGVMQNPRHLVRRRGQEARLRCSPMKGHSHVYWYRQLPEEGLKFMVYLQKENIIDESGMPKERFSAEFPKEGPSILRIQQVVRGDSAAYFCASSPPSVTTLSYEQYFGPGTRLTVT.

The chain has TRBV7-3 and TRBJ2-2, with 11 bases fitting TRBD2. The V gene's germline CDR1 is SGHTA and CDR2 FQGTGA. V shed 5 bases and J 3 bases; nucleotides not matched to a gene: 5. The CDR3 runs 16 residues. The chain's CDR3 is CASSEGLAVYTGELFF. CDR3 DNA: TGTGCCAGCAGCGAGGGACTAGCGGTCTACACCGGGGAGCTGTTTTTT.

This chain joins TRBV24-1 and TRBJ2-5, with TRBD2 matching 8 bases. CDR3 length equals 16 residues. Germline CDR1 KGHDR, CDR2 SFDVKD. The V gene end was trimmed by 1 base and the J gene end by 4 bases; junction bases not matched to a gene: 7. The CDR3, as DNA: TGTGCCACCAGTGATTTTGGGGGAGCGGGGGCAGAGACCCAGTACTTC. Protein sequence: CATSDFGGAGAETQYF.

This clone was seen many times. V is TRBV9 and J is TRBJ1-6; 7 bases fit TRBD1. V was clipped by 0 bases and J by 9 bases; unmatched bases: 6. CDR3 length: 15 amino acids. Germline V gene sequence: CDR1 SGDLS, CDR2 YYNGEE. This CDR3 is CASSVVGTATSPLHF. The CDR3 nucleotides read TGTGCCAGCAGCGTAGTTGGGACAGCCACTTCACCCCTCCACTTT. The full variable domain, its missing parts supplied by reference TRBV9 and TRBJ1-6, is DSGVTQTPKHLITATGQRVTLRCSPRSGDLSVYWYQQSLDQGLQFLIQYYNGEERAKGNILERFSAQQFPDLHSELNLSSLELGDSALYFCASSVVGTATSPLHFGNGTRLTVT.

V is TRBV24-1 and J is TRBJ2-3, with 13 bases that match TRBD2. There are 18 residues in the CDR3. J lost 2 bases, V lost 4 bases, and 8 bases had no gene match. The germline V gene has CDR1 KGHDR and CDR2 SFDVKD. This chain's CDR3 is CATSETSGRGSYTDTQYF. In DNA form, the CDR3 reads TGTGCCACCAGTGAAACTAGCGGGAGGGGATCTTACACAGATACGCAGTATTTT.

CDR3: CSVVVRTNTQYF. The CDR3 DNA follows: TGCAGCGTTGTTGTCCGAACAAATACGCAGTATTTT. This sequence joins TRBV29-1 and TRBJ2-3; unclear D gene. CDR1 and CDR2 from the germline V gene are SQVTM and ANQGSEA. V was clipped by 4 bases and J by 7 bases, with 12 bases between them. The CDR3 is made up of 12 amino acids.

The CDR3 DNA sequence: TGTGCCAGCAGCTACCAAGTTAGGAGGGGGCATTACTATGGCTACACCTTC. It specifies CASSYQVRRGHYYGYTF. This chain connects TRBV5-4 to TRBJ1-2, with 7 nucleotides matching TRBD1. Germline V gene data show CDR1 as SGHNT and CDR2 as YYREEE (reference sequence). Trimming took 3 bases from V and 3 from J; bases not matched to a gene: 14. The CDR3 has 17 amino acids.

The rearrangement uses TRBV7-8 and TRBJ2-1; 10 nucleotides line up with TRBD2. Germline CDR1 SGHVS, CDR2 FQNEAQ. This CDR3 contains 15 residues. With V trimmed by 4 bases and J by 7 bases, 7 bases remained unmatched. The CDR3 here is CASSSGAGGNNEQFF. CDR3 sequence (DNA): TGTGCCAGCAGCTCCGGAGCGGGAGGGAATAATGAGCAGTTCTTC.